This T cell receptor (beta chain) was captured in a study of cytomegalovirus exposure and HLA in healthy donors. Study observations and caveats: Most subjects' HLA-A and HLA-B alleles were reportedly predicted from TCR beta sequences.

PCR was performed using 60 Vbeta and 13 Jbeta primers. Profiled with immunoSEQ multiplex PCR; TCRdb holds only in-frame clones, not every one. The sample lists 110,000 to 150,000 clones, more than 65% seen once, with under 2% in the top ten. The CDR3 is 15 amino acids. Looked up from germline, CDR1 is SGHTA and CDR2 is FQGNSA. V shed 3 bases, J shed 6 bases, and the junction held 8 bases outside the gene matches. Points on this clone: No antigen is known for it.

This TCR derives from a woman aged 30 to 39 in good health and CMV-seronegative. The chain employs TRBV7-2 and TRBJ1-5; 7 positions match TRBD1. The specimen sequenced was PBMCs. The CDR3 loop reads CASSFQGGASQPQHF. CDR3 nucleotide sequence: TGTGCCAGCAGCTTTCAAGGGGGCGCCAGTCAGCCCCAGCATTTT.